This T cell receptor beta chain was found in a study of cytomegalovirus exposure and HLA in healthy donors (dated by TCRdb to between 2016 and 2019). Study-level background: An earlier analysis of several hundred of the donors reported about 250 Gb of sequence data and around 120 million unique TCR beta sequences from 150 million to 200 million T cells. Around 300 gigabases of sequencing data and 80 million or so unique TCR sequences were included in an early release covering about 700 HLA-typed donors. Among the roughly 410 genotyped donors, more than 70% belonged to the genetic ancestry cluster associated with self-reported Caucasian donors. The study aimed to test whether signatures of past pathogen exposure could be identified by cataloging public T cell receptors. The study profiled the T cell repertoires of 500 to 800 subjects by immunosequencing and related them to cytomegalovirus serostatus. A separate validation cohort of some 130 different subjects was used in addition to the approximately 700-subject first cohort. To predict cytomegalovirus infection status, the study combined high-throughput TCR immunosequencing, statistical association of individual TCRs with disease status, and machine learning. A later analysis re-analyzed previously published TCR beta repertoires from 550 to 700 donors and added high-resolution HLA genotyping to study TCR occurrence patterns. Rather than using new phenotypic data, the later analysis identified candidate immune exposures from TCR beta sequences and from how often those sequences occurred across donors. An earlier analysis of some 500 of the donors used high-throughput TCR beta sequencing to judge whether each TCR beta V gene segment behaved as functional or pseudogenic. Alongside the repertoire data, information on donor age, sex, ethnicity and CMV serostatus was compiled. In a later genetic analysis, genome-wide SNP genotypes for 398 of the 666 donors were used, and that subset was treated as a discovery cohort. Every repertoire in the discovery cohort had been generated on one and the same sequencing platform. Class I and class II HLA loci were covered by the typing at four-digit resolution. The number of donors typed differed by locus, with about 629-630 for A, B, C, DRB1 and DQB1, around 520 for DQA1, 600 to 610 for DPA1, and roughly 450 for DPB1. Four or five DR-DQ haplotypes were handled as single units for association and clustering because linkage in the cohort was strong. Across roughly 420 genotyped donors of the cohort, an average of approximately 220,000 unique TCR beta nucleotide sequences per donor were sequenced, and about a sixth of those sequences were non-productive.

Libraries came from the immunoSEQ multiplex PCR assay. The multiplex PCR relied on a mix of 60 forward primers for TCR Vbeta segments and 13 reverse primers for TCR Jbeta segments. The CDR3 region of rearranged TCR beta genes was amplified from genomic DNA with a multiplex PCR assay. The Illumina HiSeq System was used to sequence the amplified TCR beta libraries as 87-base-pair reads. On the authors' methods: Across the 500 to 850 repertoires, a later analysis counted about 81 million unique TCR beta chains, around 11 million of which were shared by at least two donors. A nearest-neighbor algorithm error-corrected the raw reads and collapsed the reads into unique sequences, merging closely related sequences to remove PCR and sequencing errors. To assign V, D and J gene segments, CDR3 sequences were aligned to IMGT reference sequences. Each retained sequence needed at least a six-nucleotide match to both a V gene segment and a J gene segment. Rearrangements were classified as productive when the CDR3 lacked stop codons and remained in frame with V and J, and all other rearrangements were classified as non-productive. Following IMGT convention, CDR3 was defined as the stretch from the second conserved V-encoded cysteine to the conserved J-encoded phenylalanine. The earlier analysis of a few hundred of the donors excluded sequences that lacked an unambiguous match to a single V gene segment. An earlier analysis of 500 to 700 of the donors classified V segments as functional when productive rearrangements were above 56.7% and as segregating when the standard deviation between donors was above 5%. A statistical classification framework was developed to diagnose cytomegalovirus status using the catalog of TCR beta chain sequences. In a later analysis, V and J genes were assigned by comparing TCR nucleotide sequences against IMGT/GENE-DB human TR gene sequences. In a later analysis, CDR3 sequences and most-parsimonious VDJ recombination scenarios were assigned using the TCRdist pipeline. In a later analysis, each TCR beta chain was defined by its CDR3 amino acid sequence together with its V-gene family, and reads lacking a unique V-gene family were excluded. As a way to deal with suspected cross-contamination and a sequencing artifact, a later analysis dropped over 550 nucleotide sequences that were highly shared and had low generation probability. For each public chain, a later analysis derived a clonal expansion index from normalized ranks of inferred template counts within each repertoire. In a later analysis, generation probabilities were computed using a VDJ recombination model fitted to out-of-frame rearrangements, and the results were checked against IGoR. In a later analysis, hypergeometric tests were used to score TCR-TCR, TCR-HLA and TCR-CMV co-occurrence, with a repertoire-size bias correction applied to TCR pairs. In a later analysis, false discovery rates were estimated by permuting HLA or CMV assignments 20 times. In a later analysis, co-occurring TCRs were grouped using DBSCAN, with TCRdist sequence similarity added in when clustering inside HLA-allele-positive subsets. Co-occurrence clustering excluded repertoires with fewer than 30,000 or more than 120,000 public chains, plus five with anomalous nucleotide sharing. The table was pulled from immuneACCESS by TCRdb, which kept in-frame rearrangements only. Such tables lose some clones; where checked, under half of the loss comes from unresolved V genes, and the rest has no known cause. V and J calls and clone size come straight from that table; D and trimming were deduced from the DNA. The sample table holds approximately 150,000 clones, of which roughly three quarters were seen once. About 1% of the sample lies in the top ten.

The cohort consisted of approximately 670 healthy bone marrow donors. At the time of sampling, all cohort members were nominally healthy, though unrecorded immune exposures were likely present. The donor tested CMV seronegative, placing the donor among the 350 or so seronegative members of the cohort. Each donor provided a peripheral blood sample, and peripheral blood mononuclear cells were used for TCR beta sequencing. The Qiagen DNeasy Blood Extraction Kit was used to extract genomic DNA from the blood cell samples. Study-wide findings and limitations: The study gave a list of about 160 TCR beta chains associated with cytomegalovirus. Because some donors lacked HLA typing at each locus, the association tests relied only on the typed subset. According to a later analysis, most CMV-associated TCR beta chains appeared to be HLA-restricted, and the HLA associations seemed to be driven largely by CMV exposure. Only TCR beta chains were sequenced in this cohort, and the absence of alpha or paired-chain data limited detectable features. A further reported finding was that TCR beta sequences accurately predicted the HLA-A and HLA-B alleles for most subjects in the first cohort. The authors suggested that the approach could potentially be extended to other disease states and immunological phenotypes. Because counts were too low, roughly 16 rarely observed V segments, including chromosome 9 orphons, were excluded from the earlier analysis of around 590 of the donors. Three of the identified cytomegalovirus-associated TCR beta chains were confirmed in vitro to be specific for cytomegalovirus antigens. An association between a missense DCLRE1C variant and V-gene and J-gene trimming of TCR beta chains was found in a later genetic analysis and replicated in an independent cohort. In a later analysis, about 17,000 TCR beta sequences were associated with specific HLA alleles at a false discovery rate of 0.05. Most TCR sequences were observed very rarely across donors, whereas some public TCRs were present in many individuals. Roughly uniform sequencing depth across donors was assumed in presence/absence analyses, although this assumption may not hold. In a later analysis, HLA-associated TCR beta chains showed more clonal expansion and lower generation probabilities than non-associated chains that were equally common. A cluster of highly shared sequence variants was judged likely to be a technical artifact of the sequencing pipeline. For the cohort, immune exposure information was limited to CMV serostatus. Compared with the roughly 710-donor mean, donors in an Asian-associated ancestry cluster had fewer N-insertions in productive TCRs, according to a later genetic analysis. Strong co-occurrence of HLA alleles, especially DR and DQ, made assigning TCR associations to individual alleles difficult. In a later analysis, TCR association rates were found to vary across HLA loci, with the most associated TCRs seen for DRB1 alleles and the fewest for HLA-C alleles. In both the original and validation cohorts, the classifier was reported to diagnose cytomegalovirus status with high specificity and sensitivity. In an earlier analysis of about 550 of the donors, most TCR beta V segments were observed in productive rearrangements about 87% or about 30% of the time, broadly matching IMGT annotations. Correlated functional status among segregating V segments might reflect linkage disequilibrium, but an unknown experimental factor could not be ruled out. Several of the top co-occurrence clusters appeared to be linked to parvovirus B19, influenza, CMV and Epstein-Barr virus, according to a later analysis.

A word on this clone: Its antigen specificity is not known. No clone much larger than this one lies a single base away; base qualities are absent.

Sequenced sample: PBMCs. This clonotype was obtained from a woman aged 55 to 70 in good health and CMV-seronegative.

The CDR3 reads CASSTTGGADEKLFF. The nucleotide sequence reads TGCGCCAGCAGCACGACAGGGGGCGCAGATGAAAAACTGTTTTTT. The chain couples TRBV5-1 to TRBJ1-4; TRBD1 matches 10 bases in the middle. V trim: 4 bases; J trim: 6 bases; unmatched bases: 6. Including the terminal cysteine and phenylalanine, the CDR3 comprises 15 residues. Only the CDR3 region is kept as DNA, spanning 45 bases read in frame from base 1. Based on the germline V gene, the CDR1 and CDR2 sequences are SGHRS and YFSETQ. The CDR3 plus the reference TRBV5-1 and TRBJ1-4 genes for the other parts give the full variable domain: KAGVTQTPRYLIKTRGQQVTLSCSPISGHRSVSWYQQTPGQGLQFLFEYFSETQRNKGNFPGRFSGRQFSNSRSEMNVSTLELGDSALYLCASSTTGGADEKLFFGSGTQLSVL.